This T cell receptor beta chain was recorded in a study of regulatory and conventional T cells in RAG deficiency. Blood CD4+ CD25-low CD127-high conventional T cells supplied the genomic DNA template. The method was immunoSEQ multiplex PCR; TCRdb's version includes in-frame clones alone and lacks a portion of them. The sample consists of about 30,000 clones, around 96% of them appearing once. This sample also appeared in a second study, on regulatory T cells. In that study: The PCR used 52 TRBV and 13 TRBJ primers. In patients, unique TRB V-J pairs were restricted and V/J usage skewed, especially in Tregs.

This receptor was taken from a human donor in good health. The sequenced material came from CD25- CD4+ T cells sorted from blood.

CDR3 in DNA: TGCAGCGGATTACAGGGGGCCGGATATGGCTACACCTTC. Residues: CSGLQGAGYGYTF. The chain carries TRBV29-1 and TRBJ1-2; TRBD1 matches at 9 bases. This CDR3 is 13 amino acids long. Trimming at V came to 7 bases and at J to 5 bases, leaving 8 bases not matched to a gene. Germline V gene sequence: CDR1 SQVTM, CDR2 ANQGSEA.